The TCR beta chain described here comes from a study of PD-L1 blockade in urothelial cancer. Trimming stripped 4 bases from V and 1 base from J, with 12 bases between. Germline CDR1 SGHAT, CDR2 FQNNGV. The CDR3 is 15 residues long. The assay was immunoSEQ multiplex PCR, and TCRdb's table has in-frame clones only and misses some. This sample has more than 45,000 clones, with about 86% found just once. The receptor's source is a man in his 60s with urothelial cancer. The material sequenced was PBMCs, taken around atezolizumab (anti-PD-L1) treatment. The V gene is TRBV11-2, the J gene TRBJ2-3; the D is unclear. This CDR3 is CASSSIGGGTDTQYF. The CDR3 DNA is TGTGCCAGCAGCTCCATCGGTGGAGGCACAGATACGCAGTATTTT.